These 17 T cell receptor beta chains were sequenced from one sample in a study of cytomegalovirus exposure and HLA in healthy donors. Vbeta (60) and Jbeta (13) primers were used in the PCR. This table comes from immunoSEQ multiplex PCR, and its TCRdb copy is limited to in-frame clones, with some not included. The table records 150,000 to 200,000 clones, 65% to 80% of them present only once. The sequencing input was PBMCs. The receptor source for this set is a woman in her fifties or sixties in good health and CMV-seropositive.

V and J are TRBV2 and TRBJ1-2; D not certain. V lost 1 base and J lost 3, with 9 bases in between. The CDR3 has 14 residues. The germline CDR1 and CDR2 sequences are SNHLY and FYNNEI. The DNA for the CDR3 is TGTGCCAGCAGTGAAGGTATAGAGCACTATGGCTACACCTTC. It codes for CASSEGIEHYGYTF.

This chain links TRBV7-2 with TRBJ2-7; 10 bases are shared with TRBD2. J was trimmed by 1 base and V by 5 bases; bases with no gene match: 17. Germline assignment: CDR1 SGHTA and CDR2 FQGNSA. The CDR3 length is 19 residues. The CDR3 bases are TGTGCCAGCAGCCCTTCGTTCCGGGTAGTAGCGGGAGGTTCCTACGAGCAGTACTTC. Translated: CASSPSFRVVAGGSYEQYF.

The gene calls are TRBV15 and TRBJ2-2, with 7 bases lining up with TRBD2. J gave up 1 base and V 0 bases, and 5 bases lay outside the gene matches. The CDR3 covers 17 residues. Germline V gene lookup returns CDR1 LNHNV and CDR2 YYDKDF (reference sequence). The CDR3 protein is CATSRDRGGLNTGELFF. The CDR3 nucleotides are TGTGCCACCAGCAGAGATCGGGGAGGGCTGAACACCGGGGAGCTGTTTTTT.

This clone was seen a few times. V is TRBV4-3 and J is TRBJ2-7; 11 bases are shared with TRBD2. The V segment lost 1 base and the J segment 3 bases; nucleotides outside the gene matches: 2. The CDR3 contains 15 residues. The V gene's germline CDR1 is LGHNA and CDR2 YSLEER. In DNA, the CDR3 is TGCGCCAGCAGCCAAGCCCTAGCGGGAGGCTACGAGCAGTACTTC. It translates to CASSQALAGGYEQYF.

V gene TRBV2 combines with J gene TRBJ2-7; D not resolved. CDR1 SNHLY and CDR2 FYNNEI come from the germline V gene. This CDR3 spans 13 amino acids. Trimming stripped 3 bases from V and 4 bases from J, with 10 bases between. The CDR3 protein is CASSDGFLYEQYF. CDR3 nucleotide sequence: TGTGCCAGCAGTGACGGGTTCCTTTACGAGCAGTACTTC.

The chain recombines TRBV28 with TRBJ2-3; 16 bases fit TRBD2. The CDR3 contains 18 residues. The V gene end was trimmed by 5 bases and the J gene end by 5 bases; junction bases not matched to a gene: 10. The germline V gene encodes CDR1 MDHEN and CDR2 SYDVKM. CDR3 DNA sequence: TGTGCCAGCAGTCCCACGGGGACTAGCGGGAGGGTCAGAGATACGCAGTATTTT. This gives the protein CASSPTGTSGRVRDTQYF. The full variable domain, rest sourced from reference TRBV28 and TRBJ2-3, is DVKVTQSSRYLVKRTGEKVFLECVQDMDHENMFWYRQDPGLGLRLIYFSYDVKMKEKGDIPEGYSVSREKKERFSLILESASTNQTSMYLCASSPTGTSGRVRDTQYFGPGTRLTVL.

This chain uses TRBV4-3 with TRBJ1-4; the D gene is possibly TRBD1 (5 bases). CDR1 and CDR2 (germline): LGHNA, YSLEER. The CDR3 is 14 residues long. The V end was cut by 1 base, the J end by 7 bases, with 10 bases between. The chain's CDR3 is CASSQGGRGEKLFF. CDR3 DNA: TGCGCCAGCAGCCAAGGGGGAAGGGGTGAAAAACTGTTTTTT.

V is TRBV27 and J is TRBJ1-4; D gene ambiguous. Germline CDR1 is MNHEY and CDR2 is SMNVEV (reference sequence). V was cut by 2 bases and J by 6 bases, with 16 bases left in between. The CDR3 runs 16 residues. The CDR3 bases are TGTGCCAGCAGTTTAACGAGGGCGGGCAGGTATGAAAAACTGTTTTTT. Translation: CASSLTRAGRYEKLFF.

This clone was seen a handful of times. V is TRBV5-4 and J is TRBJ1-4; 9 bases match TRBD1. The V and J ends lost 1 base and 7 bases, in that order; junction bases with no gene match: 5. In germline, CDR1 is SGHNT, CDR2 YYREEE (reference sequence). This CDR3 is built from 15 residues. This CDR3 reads CASSLRDREGEKLFF. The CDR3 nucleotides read TGTGCCAGCAGCTTGAGGGACAGGGAAGGTGAAAAACTGTTTTTT. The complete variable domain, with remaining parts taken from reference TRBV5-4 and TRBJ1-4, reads ETGVTQSPTHLIKTRGQQVTLRCSSQSGHNTVSWYQQALGQGPQFIFQYYREEENGRGNFPPRFSGLQFPNYSSELNVNALELDDSALYLCASSLRDREGEKLFFGSGTQLSVL.

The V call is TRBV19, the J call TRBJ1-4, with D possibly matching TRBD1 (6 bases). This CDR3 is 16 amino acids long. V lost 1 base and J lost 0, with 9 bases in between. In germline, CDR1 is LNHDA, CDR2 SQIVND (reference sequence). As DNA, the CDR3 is TGTGCCAGTAGTATAGGGACAGCTGCAACTAATGAAAAACTGTTTTTT. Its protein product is CASSIGTAATNEKLFF.

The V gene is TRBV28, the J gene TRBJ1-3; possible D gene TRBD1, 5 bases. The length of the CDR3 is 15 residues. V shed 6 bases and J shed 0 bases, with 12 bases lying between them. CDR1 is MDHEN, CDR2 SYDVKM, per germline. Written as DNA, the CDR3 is TGTGCCAGCAGCCTTGACAGCGCCTCTGGAAACACCATATATTTT. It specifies CASSLDSASGNTIYF.

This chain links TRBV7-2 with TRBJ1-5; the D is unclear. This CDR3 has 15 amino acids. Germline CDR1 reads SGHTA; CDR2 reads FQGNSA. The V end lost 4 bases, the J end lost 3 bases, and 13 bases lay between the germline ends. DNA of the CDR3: TGTGCCAGCAGCTCTGTCGGCGGGTACAATCAGCCCCAGCATTTT. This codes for CASSSVGGYNQPQHF.

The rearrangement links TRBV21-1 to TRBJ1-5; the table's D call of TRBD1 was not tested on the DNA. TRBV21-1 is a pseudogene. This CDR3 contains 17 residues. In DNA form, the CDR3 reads TGTGCCAGCAGCAATAGACAGGGGAAGGTGTCAAGACAGCCCCAGCATTTT. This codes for CASSNRQGKVSRQPQHF.

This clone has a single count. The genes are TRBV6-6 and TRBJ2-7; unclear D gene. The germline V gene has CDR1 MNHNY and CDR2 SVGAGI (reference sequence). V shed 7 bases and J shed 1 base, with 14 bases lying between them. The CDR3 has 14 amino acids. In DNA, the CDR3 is TGTGCCAGCACCCAAAGTCAGGTGTCCTACGAGCAGTACTTC. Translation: CASTQSQVSYEQYF.

The CDR3 nucleotides are TGTGCCAGCAGCCAACGCCGGGGGGAGACCCAGTACTTC. Translation gives CASSQRRGETQYF. J is TRBJ2-5 and V is TRBV7-3, with D maybe TRBD2 (6 bases). This CDR3 is built from 13 residues. Trimming removed 5 bases at V and 5 bases at J, with 12 bases between. Germline V gene data show CDR1 as SGHTA and CDR2 as FQGTGA.

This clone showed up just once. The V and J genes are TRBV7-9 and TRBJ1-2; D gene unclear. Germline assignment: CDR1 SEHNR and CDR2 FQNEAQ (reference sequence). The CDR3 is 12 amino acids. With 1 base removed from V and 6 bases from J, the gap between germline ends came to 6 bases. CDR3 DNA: TGTGCCAGCAGCTTAGGAGAGAATGGCTACACCTTC. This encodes CASSLGENGYTF.

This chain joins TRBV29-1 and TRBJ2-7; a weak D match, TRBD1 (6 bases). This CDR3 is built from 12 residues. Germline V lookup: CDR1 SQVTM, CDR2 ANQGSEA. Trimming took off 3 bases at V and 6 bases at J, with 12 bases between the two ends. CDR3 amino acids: CSVEITGSEQYF. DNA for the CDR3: TGCAGCGTTGAGATAACAGGGTCCGAGCAGTACTTC.